This T cell receptor beta chain was recovered during a study of blood T cells in healthy people across ages. The CDR3 extends over 14 amino acids. Germline V gene data show CDR1 as MNHEY and CDR2 as SVGEGT. Trimming removed 5 bases from V and 0 bases from J, with 10 bases in between. A second PCR of about 6 to 12 cycles used a sample-barcoded 5' primer and a J-beta primer mix. TCRdb called the 5' RACE reads again in MiXCR, with one record for every CDR3 protein. The sample lists hundreds of thousands of distinct CDR3 sequences, 45% to 70% occurring once. Drawing of peripheral blood yielded about 9.6 milliliters from each donor.

Sequencing was carried out using blood. The chain recombines TRBV6-2 or TRBV6-3 with TRBJ1-1, with no clear D. The clonotype was recovered from a man aged 35 to 55 in good health. The CDR3 nucleotides are TGTGCCAGCAGTCGGAACAGTGTGAACACTGAAGCTTTCTTT. This gives the protein CASSRNSVNTEAFF.